This T cell receptor (beta chain) was recorded in a study of T cells in localized non-small cell lung cancer. This CDR3 is 15 amino acids long. Losses at the gene ends were 5 bases for V and 5 bases for J; bases not matched to a gene: 6. Per the germline V gene, CDR1 is MNHNY and CDR2 is SVGAGI (reference sequence). Clones were read by immunoSEQ multiplex PCR, and TCRdb kept only the in-frame ones, dropping some. This table holds about 33,000 clones, about four fifths found once. This clonotype was sampled from a male donor older than 55 with stage III squamous cell lung carcinoma. The rearrangement joins TRBV6-6 to TRBJ2-2; 9 bases agree with TRBD1. The sequences come from peripheral blood, collected before any cancer treatment. This CDR3 reads CASSPRQGGTGELFF. The CDR3 DNA follows: TGTGCCAGCAGTCCCCGACAGGGGGGAACCGGGGAGCTGTTTTTT.